This is a list of T cell receptor beta chains from one sample in a study of blood T cell repertoires in COVID-19. TCRdb's copy holds only in-frame clones and misses some; the assay was immunoSEQ multiplex PCR. The table shows about 70,000 clones, with over 85% occurring only once. Sample: peripheral blood. Receptor source: a human donor in a cohort sampled during active COVID-19. The CDR3 runs from the conserved cysteine through the conserved F or W. The D gene is left open where the match is weak. A clone size is listed for some rows: how often the clone was seen (once, few, many), or a class if it is expanded.

d_call: TRBD2; clone_size: -; v_call: TRBV9; j_call: TRBJ2-3; cdr3_nt: TGTGCCAGCAGCGTAGTGGGGACTAGGCCAACAGATACGCAGTATTTT; cdr3_aa: CASSVVGTRPTDTQYF
d_call: TRBD1; clone_size: -; v_call: TRBV5-6; j_call: TRBJ2-5; cdr3_nt: TGTGCCAGCAGGTCGACAGGGTCCAAGACCCAGTACTTC; cdr3_aa: CASRSTGSKTQYF
d_call: -; clone_size: -; v_call: TRBV29-1; j_call: TRBJ2-1; cdr3_nt: TGCAGCGCCCGGGACCGCATAGCGGCCCCCGGGAGTGAGCAGTTCTTC; cdr3_aa: CSARDRIAAPGSEQFF
d_call: TRBD1; clone_size: -; v_call: TRBV19; j_call: TRBJ1-5; cdr3_nt: TGTGCCAGTAGTGAACGGGACAGGGTGTATCAGCCCCAGCATTTT; cdr3_aa: CASSERDRVYQPQHF
d_call: TRBD2; clone_size: -; v_call: TRBV19; j_call: TRBJ2-5; cdr3_nt: TGTGCCAGTAGTACCGGGACTAGCGGGAGGGAGGAGACCCAGTACTTC; cdr3_aa: CASSTGTSGREETQYF
d_call: TRBD1; clone_size: -; v_call: TRBV30; j_call: TRBJ1-4; cdr3_nt: TGTGCCTGGAGCGCCACCGGGACAGGGTCAGCAAAACTGTTTTTT; cdr3_aa: CAWSATGTGSAKLFF
d_call: -; clone_size: -; v_call: TRBV5-1; j_call: TRBJ2-7; cdr3_nt: TGCGCCAGCAGCTTGGAGGGGGACCTCTACGAGCAGTACTTC; cdr3_aa: CASSLEGDLYEQYF
d_call: -; clone_size: once; v_call: TRBV4-3; j_call: TRBJ2-5; cdr3_nt: TGCGCCAGCAGCCAAGATCTGAGCCTAGAAGAGACCCAGTACTTC; cdr3_aa: CASSQDLSLEETQYF
d_call: TRBD1; clone_size: -; v_call: TRBV6-5; j_call: TRBJ2-5; cdr3_nt: TGTGCCAGCAGGGGGGGACAGGGGATTTGGGAGACCCAGTACTTC; cdr3_aa: CASRGGQGIWETQYF
d_call: TRBD2; clone_size: -; v_call: TRBV7-2; j_call: TRBJ2-1; cdr3_nt: TGTGCCAGCAGCCCGGTAGCGGGAACGTCCCACAATGAGCAGTTCTTC; cdr3_aa: CASSPVAGTSHNEQFF
d_call: TRBD2; clone_size: -; v_call: TRBV28; j_call: TRBJ2-3; cdr3_nt: TGTGCCGCCCATAGCGGGGCTGGCACAGATACGCAGTATTTT; cdr3_aa: CAAHSGAGTDTQYF
d_call: TRBD1; clone_size: -; v_call: TRBV5-1; j_call: TRBJ1-5; cdr3_nt: TGCGCCAGCAGCTTGGGACAGGGGGCGGGGCAGCCCCAGCATTTT; cdr3_aa: CASSLGQGAGQPQHF
d_call: -; clone_size: -; v_call: TRBV29-1; j_call: TRBJ2-2; cdr3_nt: TGCAGCGTTGGGAGCGGGGAGCTGTTTTTT; cdr3_aa: CSVGSGELFF
d_call: -; clone_size: -; v_call: TRBV12-3/TRBV12-4; j_call: TRBJ1-1; cdr3_nt: TGTGCCAGCAGTGGGGCCAGCGGGACTGAAGCTTTCTTT; cdr3_aa: CASSGASGTEAFF
d_call: -; clone_size: -; v_call: TRBV10-3; j_call: TRBJ2-6; cdr3_nt: TGTGCCATCAGTGAGTCCCAGACTTCTGGGGCCAACGTCCTGACTTTC; cdr3_aa: CAISESQTSGANVLTF
d_call: TRBD2; clone_size: -; v_call: TRBV11-2; j_call: TRBJ2-6; cdr3_nt: TGTGCCAGCAGCTTTAGCGGGACGTACTCTGGGGCCAACGTCCTGACTTTC; cdr3_aa: CASSFSGTYSGANVLTF
d_call: -; clone_size: -; v_call: TRBV25-1; j_call: TRBJ1-2; cdr3_nt: TGTGCCAGCAGTGATATGCAGTATGGCTACACCTTC; cdr3_aa: CASSDMQYGYTF
d_call: TRBD2; clone_size: -; v_call: TRBV7-2; j_call: TRBJ2-3; cdr3_nt: TGTGCCAGCAGCGTCGGGACTAGCGGGAGGGAAGATACGCAGTATTTT; cdr3_aa: CASSVGTSGREDTQYF
d_call: -; clone_size: once; v_call: TRBV29-1; j_call: TRBJ1-3; cdr3_nt: TGCAGCGTTGAGGTGGGGGCAGGGGCGGACACCATATATTTT; cdr3_aa: CSVEVGAGADTIYF
d_call: TRBD2; clone_size: -; v_call: TRBV5-1; j_call: TRBJ2-3; cdr3_nt: TGCGCCAGCAGCACGACTAGCGGGATCGGCACAGATACGCAGTATTTT; cdr3_aa: CASSTTSGIGTDTQYF
d_call: TRBD1; clone_size: -; v_call: TRBV6-5; j_call: TRBJ2-5; cdr3_nt: TGTGCCGGACGTACAGGGGTACAAGAGACCCAGTACTTC; cdr3_aa: CAGRTGVQETQYF
d_call: -; clone_size: -; v_call: TRBV7-2; j_call: TRBJ2-3; cdr3_nt: TGTGCCAGCAGCTACTATCACGGGGGAACAGATACGCAGTATTTT; cdr3_aa: CASSYYHGGTDTQYF
d_call: -; clone_size: -; v_call: TRBV11-3; j_call: TRBJ2-3; cdr3_nt: TGTGCCAGCAGCTCCACGCGCAGCACAGATACGCAGTATTTT; cdr3_aa: CASSSTRSTDTQYF
d_call: TRBD1; clone_size: -; v_call: TRBV6-4; j_call: TRBJ2-3; cdr3_nt: TGTGCCAGCAGTGGACAGGGAGGCACAGATACGCAGTATTTT; cdr3_aa: CASSGQGGTDTQYF
d_call: TRBD1; clone_size: -; v_call: TRBV7-8; j_call: TRBJ1-1; cdr3_nt: TGTGCCAGCAGCGCCCGGCAGGGGGGAACTGAAGCTTTCTTT; cdr3_aa: CASSARQGGTEAFF
d_call: -; clone_size: -; v_call: TRBV7-9; j_call: TRBJ1-1; cdr3_nt: TGTGCCAGCAGCTTAGAGGCCAGGGTAAGCGCTGAAGCTTTCTTT; cdr3_aa: CASSLEARVSAEAFF
d_call: -; clone_size: -; v_call: TRBV6-5; j_call: TRBJ2-3; cdr3_nt: TGTGCCAGCACGAGGCGGCCGTCCGATACGCAGTATTTT; cdr3_aa: CASTRRPSDTQYF
d_call: TRBD1; clone_size: -; v_call: TRBV12-3/TRBV12-4; j_call: TRBJ2-1; cdr3_nt: TGTGCCAGCAGAGGGACAGCTAATGAGCAGTTCTTC; cdr3_aa: CASRGTANEQFF
d_call: -; clone_size: -; v_call: TRBV11-2; j_call: TRBJ2-6; cdr3_nt: TGTGCCAGCAGCTCCCAGGACTCTGGGGCCAACGTCCTGACTTTC; cdr3_aa: CASSSQDSGANVLTF
d_call: TRBD2; clone_size: -; v_call: TRBV4-1; j_call: TRBJ2-7; cdr3_nt: TGCGCCAGCCGCGAAGCGGGGTTAAGCTCCTACGAGCAGTACTTC; cdr3_aa: CASREAGLSSYEQYF
d_call: TRBD1; clone_size: -; v_call: TRBV5-4; j_call: TRBJ2-5; cdr3_nt: TGTGCCAGCAGCTCTAGGACAGGGCCCGACCAAGAGACCCAGTACTTC; cdr3_aa: CASSSRTGPDQETQYF
d_call: TRBD1; clone_size: -; v_call: TRBV3-1/TRBV3-2; j_call: TRBJ1-5; cdr3_nt: TGTGCCAGCAGTAACAGGGGTCGCAATCAGCCCCAGCATTTT; cdr3_aa: CASSNRGRNQPQHF
d_call: -; clone_size: -; v_call: TRBV28; j_call: TRBJ2-3; cdr3_nt: TGTGCCAGCAGTTTATTGAGGCAGAGTAGCACAGATACGCAGTATTTT; cdr3_aa: CASSLLRQSSTDTQYF
d_call: TRBD1; clone_size: -; v_call: TRBV10-3; j_call: TRBJ2-7; cdr3_nt: TGTGCCATCAGCCCGACAGGGCTCGAGCAGTACTTC; cdr3_aa: CAISPTGLEQYF
d_call: TRBD1; clone_size: -; v_call: TRBV6-2/TRBV6-3; j_call: TRBJ2-3; cdr3_nt: TGTGCCAGCAGCCACAGGGGCGGAGATACGCAGTATTTT; cdr3_aa: CASSHRGGDTQYF
d_call: -; clone_size: -; v_call: TRBV5-5; j_call: TRBJ1-3; cdr3_nt: TGTGCCAGCAGCCCGACTGCACAAAACACCATATATTTT; cdr3_aa: CASSPTAQNTIYF
d_call: TRBD2; clone_size: -; v_call: TRBV12-3/TRBV12-4; j_call: TRBJ2-1; cdr3_nt: TGTGCCAGCGGACTAGCGGTTAATGAGCAGTTCTTC; cdr3_aa: CASGLAVNEQFF
d_call: -; clone_size: -; v_call: TRBV27; j_call: TRBJ2-1; cdr3_nt: TGTGCCAGCAGTCCCCAACGAGCAGGGAACTCCTACAATGAGCAGTTCTTC; cdr3_aa: CASSPQRAGNSYNEQFF
d_call: TRBD1; clone_size: -; v_call: TRBV27; j_call: TRBJ1-2; cdr3_nt: TGTGCCAGCAGCCAAGGGACAGGGCACTATGGCTACACCTTC; cdr3_aa: CASSQGTGHYGYTF
d_call: TRBD1; clone_size: -; v_call: TRBV7-3; j_call: TRBJ2-2; cdr3_nt: TGTGCCAGCAGCTCCTCCGGGACAGCCGGCGGGGAGCTGTTTTTT; cdr3_aa: CASSSSGTAGGELFF
d_call: TRBD1; clone_size: -; v_call: TRBV28; j_call: TRBJ2-2; cdr3_nt: TGTGCCAGCAGTTCGCCGGGACAGTCTACCGGGGAGCTGTTTTTT; cdr3_aa: CASSSPGQSTGELFF
d_call: TRBD1; clone_size: -; v_call: TRBV9; j_call: TRBJ1-2; cdr3_nt: TGTGCCAGCAGCGAGGGGGGACAGGTGAACTATGGCTACACCTTC; cdr3_aa: CASSEGGQVNYGYTF
d_call: -; clone_size: -; v_call: TRBV5-5; j_call: TRBJ2-5; cdr3_nt: TGTGCCAGCAGCTTTCTCCAGCGGGTGCAAGAGACCCAGTACTTC; cdr3_aa: CASSFLQRVQETQYF
d_call: TRBD2; clone_size: -; v_call: TRBV6-5; j_call: TRBJ2-5; cdr3_nt: TGTGCCAGCAGTAGCGGGAGTCTTGAGACCCAGTACTTC; cdr3_aa: CASSSGSLETQYF
d_call: TRBD2; clone_size: once; v_call: TRBV11-2; j_call: TRBJ2-2; cdr3_nt: TGTGCCAGCAGCTGGACTAGCTCGAACACCGGGGAGCTGTTTTTT; cdr3_aa: CASSWTSSNTGELFF
d_call: TRBD2; clone_size: -; v_call: TRBV19; j_call: TRBJ2-2; cdr3_nt: TGTGCCAGTAGTAACCGGGGGGGACCCCACACCGGGGAGCTGTTTTTT; cdr3_aa: CASSNRGGPHTGELFF
d_call: TRBD1; clone_size: -; v_call: TRBV6-5; j_call: TRBJ2-5; cdr3_nt: TGTGCCAGCTCTGGACAGGGAAAAGAGACCCAGTACTTC; cdr3_aa: CASSGQGKETQYF
d_call: TRBD1; clone_size: -; v_call: TRBV5-1; j_call: TRBJ1-5; cdr3_nt: TGCGCCAGCAGCGGGGGGACAGACAATCAGCCCCAGCATTTT; cdr3_aa: CASSGGTDNQPQHF